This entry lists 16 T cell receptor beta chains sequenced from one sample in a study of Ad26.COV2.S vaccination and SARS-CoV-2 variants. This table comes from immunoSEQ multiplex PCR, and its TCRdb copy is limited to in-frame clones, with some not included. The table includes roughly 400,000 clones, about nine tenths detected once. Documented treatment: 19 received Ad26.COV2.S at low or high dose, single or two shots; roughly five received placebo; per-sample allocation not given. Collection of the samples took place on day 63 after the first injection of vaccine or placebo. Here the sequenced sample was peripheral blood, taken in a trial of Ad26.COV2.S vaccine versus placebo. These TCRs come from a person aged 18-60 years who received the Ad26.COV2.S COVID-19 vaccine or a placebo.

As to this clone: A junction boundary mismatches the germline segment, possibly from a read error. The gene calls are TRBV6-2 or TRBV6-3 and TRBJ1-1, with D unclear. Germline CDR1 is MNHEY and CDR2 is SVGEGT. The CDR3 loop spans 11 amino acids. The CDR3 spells CATSRELKAFF. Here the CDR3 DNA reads TGTGCCACCAGTCGAGAGCTGAAGGCTTTCTTT.

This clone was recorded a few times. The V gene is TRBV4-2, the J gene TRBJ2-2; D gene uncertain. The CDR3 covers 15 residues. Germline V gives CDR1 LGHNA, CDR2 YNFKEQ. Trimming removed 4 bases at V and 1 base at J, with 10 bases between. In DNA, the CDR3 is TGTGCCAGCAGCCCCGGTCGAGAGAACACCGGGGAGCTGTTTTTT. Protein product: CASSPGRENTGELFF.

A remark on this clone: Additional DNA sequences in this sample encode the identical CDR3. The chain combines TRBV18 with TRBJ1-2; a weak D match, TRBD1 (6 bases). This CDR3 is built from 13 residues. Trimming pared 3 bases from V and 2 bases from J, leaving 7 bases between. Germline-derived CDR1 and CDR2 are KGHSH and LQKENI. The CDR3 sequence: CASSPQGNYGYTF. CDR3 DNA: TGTGCCAGCTCACCCCAGGGGAACTATGGCTACACCTTC.

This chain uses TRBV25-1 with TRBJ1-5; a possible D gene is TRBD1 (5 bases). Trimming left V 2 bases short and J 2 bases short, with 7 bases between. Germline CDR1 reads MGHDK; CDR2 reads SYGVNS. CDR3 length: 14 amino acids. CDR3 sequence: CASSEVGGNQPQHF. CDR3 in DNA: TGTGCCAGCAGTGAAGTAGGGGGCAATCAGCCCCAGCATTTT.

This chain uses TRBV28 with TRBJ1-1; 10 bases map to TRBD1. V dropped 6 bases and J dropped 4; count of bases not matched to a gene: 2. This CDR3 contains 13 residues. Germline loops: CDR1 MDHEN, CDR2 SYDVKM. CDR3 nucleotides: TGTGCCAGCAGCCGGGACAGGGGCACTGAAGCTTTCTTT. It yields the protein CASSRDRGTEAFF.

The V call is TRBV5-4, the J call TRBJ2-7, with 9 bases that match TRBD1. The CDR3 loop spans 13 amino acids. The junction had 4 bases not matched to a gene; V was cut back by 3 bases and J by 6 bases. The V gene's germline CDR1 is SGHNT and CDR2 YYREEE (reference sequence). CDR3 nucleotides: TGTGCCAGCAGCTGGGGACAGGGAGGCGAGCAGTACTTC. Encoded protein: CASSWGQGGEQYF. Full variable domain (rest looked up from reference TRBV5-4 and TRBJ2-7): ETGVTQSPTHLIKTRGQQVTLRCSSQSGHNTVSWYQQALGQGPQFIFQYYREEENGRGNFPPRFSGLQFPNYSSELNVNALELDDSALYLCASSWGQGGEQYFGPGTRLTVT.

The chain's CDR3 is CASSLVGTGGNEQFF. CDR3 sequence (DNA): TGTGCCAGCAGCTTAGTAGGGACAGGGGGCAATGAGCAGTTCTTC. The V call is TRBV7-9, the J call TRBJ2-1; 11 bases line up with TRBD1. CDR1 is SEHNR and CDR2 is FQNEAQ in the germline V gene (reference sequence). CDR3 size: 15 residues. The ends lost 1 base at V and 6 bases at J; junction bases unmatched: 2.

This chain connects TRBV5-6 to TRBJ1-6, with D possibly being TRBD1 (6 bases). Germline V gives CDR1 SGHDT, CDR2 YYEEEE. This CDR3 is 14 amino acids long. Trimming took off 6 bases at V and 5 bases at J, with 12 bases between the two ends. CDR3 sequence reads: CASNRDTNNSPLHF. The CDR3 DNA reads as TGTGCCAGCAACCGGGACACCAATAATTCACCCCTCCACTTT.

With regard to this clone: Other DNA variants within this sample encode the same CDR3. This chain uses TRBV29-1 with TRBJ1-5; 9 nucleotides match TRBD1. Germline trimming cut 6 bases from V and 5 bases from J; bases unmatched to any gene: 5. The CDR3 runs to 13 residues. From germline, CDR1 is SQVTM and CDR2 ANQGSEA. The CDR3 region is CSVATGGDQPQHF. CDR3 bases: TGCAGCGTCGCCACAGGGGGCGATCAGCCCCAGCATTTT. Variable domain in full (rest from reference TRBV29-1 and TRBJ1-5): SAVISQKPSRDICQRGTSLTIQCQVDSQVTMMFWYRQQPGQSLTLIATANQGSEATYESGFVIDKFPISRPNLTFSTLTVSNMSPEDSSIYLCSVATGGDQPQHFGDGTRLSIL.

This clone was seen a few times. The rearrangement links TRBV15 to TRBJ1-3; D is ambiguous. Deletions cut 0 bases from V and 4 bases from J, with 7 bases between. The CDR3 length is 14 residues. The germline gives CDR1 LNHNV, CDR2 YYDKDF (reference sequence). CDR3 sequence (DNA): TGTGCCACCAGCAGAGATGAATTGGGAAACACCATATATTTT. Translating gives CATSRDELGNTIYF.

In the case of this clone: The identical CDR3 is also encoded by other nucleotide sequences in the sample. CDR3 sequence reads: CASSQDLAGVGETQYF. The CDR3 coding sequence is TGTGCCAGCAGCCAAGATCTAGCGGGAGTAGGGGAGACCCAGTACTTC. The chain couples TRBV3-1 (or the pseudogene TRBV3-2) to TRBJ2-5; 10 bases fit TRBD2. J gave up 5 bases and V 0 bases, and 6 bases lay outside the gene matches. CDR3 size: 16 residues. Germline CDR1 and CDR2: LGHDT and YNNKEL (reference sequence).

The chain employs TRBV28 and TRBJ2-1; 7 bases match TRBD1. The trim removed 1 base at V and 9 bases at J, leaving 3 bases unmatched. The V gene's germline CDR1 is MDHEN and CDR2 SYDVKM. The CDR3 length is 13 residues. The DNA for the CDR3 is TGTGCCAGCAGTTTATCGACAGGGAGTGAGCAGTTCTTC. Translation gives CASSLSTGSEQFF.

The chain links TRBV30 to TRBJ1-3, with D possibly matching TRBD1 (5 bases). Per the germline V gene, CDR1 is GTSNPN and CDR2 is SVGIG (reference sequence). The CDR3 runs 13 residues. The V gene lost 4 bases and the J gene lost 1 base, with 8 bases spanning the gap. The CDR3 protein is CAWIWGSGNTIYF. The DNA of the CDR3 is TGTGCCTGGATTTGGGGGTCTGGAAACACCATATATTTT.

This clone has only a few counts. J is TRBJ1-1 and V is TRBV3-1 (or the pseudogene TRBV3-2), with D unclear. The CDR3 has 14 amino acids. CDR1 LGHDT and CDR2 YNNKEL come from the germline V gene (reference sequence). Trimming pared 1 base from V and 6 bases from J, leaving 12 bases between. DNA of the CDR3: TGTGCCAGCAGCCAAGGGCGACCTAACCCTGAAGCTTTCTTT. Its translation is CASSQGRPNPEAFF.

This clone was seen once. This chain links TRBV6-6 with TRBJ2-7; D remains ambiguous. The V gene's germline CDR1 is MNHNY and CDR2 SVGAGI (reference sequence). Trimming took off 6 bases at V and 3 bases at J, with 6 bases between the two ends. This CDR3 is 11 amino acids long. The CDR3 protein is CASSPHYEQYF. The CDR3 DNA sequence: TGTGCCAGCAGCCCTCACTACGAGCAGTACTTC.

The CDR3 DNA reads TGTGCCAGCAAACAAAGCGCTGGACTAGCGGGAGGACGTTACGAGCAGTACTTC. As protein: CASKQSAGLAGGRYEQYF. V gene TRBV7-2 combines with J gene TRBJ2-7; TRBD2 agrees at 14 bases. The CDR3 has 18 amino acids. The junction had 15 bases not matched to a gene; V was cut back by 7 bases and J by 4 bases. Germline CDR1 SGHTA, CDR2 FQGNSA.